The clone carrying this TCR beta chain was counted between two and nine times. Its antigen is not known. Extraction and reverse transcription of RNA yielded cDNA as the sequencing template. Data came from immunoSEQ multiplex PCR; TCRdb stores just in-frame clones and leaves some out. This table holds about 190,000 clones, 55% to 70% found once. The data stem from a study of CD8+ T cells in alopecia areata. Turning to the study itself: The investigators scored severity in treated patients by the percentage of affected scalp area. Overall study results and limits: Scalp clonality, together with expanded CD8+ clones among the top 100, fell significantly with tofacitinib.

Treatment defined: oral pan-JAK inhibitor, 5-10 mg twice daily. The source material was CD4+ T cells sorted from blood, sampled at week 4, from a patient treated with tofacitinib. This TCR was recovered from a human donor with alopecia areata.

The CDR3 sequence: CSVEVGLHHYNEQFF. The CDR3 DNA sequence: TGCAGCGTTGAAGTCGGGCTCCACCATTACAATGAGCAGTTCTTC. V is TRBV29-1 and J is TRBJ2-1; D is unclear. CDR3 length equals 15 residues. Trimming took 1 base from V and 4 from J, leaving 14 bases between them. Per germline, CDR1 SQVTM and CDR2 ANQGSEA.